One and the same sample provided the 25 T cell receptor beta chains below, sequenced in a study of T cell responses to AZD1222 COVID-19 vaccine. The table came from immunoSEQ multiplex PCR; TCRdb's copy has only in-frame clones and leaves some out. The repertoire holds 99,000 or so clones, with 75% to 90% as singletons. Sequencing was performed on peripheral blood, taken on day 0 of AZD1222 vaccination. The receptors originated from an adult in good health.

With regard to this clone: The CDR3 does not close with the conserved phenylalanine or tryptophan, likely indicating a read error. The V gene is TRBV6-5, the J gene TRBJ1-6; D gene ambiguous. This CDR3 has 12 amino acids. Trimming stripped 5 bases from V and 8 bases from J, with 7 bases between. Germline V gives CDR1 MNHEY, CDR2 SVGAGI. CDR3 sequence: CASSLLHSPLHL. Written as DNA, the CDR3 is TGTGCCAGCAGTCTGCTGCATTCACCCCTCCACCTT.

The chain uses TRBV19 and TRBJ1-3, with TRBD1 matching 7 bases. There are 15 residues in the CDR3. V lost 3 bases, J lost 0 bases, and 2 bases stayed unmatched. Germline CDR1 reads LNHDA; CDR2 reads SQIVND (reference sequence). In nucleotides, the CDR3 is TGTGCCAGTAGTATTCGGGACAGCTCTGGAAACACCATATATTTT. Translating gives CASSIRDSSGNTIYF.

CDR3 loop: CASRYRQVTSTDTQYF. CDR3 sequence (DNA): TGTGCCAGCAGATACCGACAGGTAACTAGCACAGATACGCAGTATTTT. The chain carries TRBV6-5 and TRBJ2-3, with a possible D match to TRBD1 (6 bases). The CDR3 has 16 residues. The germline V gene encodes CDR1 MNHEY and CDR2 SVGAGI. V was pared by 6 bases and J by 0 bases, with 16 bases between.

V usage is TRBV10-2 and J usage is TRBJ1-5; 7 positions match TRBD1. J lost 8 bases, V lost 2 bases, and 6 bases had no gene match. The CDR3 has 14 residues. Germline CDR1 reads WSHSY; CDR2 reads SAAADI. CDR3 amino acids: CASSELTDREPQHF. The CDR3 nucleotides are TGCGCCAGCAGTGAGCTAACTGACAGGGAGCCCCAGCATTTT.

The V call is TRBV5-1, the J call TRBJ2-5, with a possible D match to TRBD2 (6 bases). This CDR3 spans 13 amino acids. The V end lost 2 bases, the J end lost 2 bases, and 7 bases lay between the germline ends. CDR1 is SGHRS, CDR2 YFSETQ, per germline. CDR3 protein: CASSFAGQETQYF. The CDR3, as DNA: TGCGCCAGCAGCTTCGCGGGACAAGAGACCCAGTACTTC.

V and J are TRBV10-3 and TRBJ2-7; 7 bases align to TRBD1. CDR1 is ENHRY, CDR2 SYGVKD, per germline. The CDR3 covers 15 residues. With 3 bases clipped from V and 2 bases from J, the junction kept 7 bases outside the gene matches. CDR3 loop: CAISEVTGTAYEQYF. Here the CDR3 DNA reads TGTGCCATCAGTGAAGTTACCGGGACAGCCTACGAGCAGTACTTC.

The rearrangement uses TRBV5-5 and TRBJ1-5; the D gene is possibly TRBD1 (5 bases). Trimming cost V 3 bases and J 6 bases, with 19 bases left between them. Germline V gene lookup returns CDR1 SGHKS and CDR2 YYEKEE (reference sequence). The CDR3 spans 16 residues. The CDR3 loop reads CASSYRPGREVQPQHF. The CDR3 coding sequence is TGTGCCAGCAGCTACCGACCGGGCAGGGAGGTTCAGCCCCAGCATTTT. The whole variable domain, remainder taken from reference TRBV5-5 and TRBJ1-5, is DAGVTQSPTHLIKTRGQQVTLRCSPISGHKSVSWYQQVLGQGPQFIFQYYEKEERGRGNFPDRFSARQFPNYSSELNVNALLLGDSALYLCASSYRPGREVQPQHFGDGTRLSIL.

This clone appeared once. The chain couples TRBV5-1 to TRBJ1-1; D unclear. V shed 0 bases and J shed 3 bases, with 9 bases lying between them. Germline V gene lookup returns CDR1 SGHRS and CDR2 YFSETQ. The CDR3 runs to 14 residues. The CDR3 DNA reads TGCGCCAGCAGCTTGGATCGCGGGGACACTGAAGCTTTCTTT. Translation: CASSLDRGDTEAFF.

The chain is built from TRBV7-2 and TRBJ1-2, with D possibly TRBD1 on 5 matching bases. Trimming cost V 4 bases and J 6 bases, with 18 bases left between them. Germline V CDR1 and CDR2: SGHTA, FQGNSA. The CDR3 has 15 amino acids. The CDR3 nucleotides read TGTGCCAGCAGCTGGGGCGGCAGTCCCGATGATGGCTACACCTTC. This sequence encodes CASSWGGSPDDGYTF.

The rearrangement uses TRBV14 and TRBJ2-7; D is uncertain. Germline V gene lookup returns CDR1 SGHDN and CDR2 FVKESK. This CDR3 contains 14 residues. The germline V and J ends were trimmed by 6 bases and 3 bases, with 15 bases remaining between them. The CDR3: CASSSGRGYYEQYF. The CDR3, as DNA: TGTGCCAGCAGTTCCGGTCGCGGCTACTACGAGCAGTACTTC.

The chain is built from TRBV10-3 and TRBJ2-2, with D possibly matching TRBD1 (6 bases). The CDR3 has 15 amino acids. The V end lost 6 bases, the J end lost 1 base, and 12 bases lay between the germline ends. In germline, CDR1 is ENHRY, CDR2 SYGVKD. The CDR3 reads CAISGGQLNTGELFF. The DNA for the CDR3 is TGTGCCATCAGCGGAGGACAGCTGAACACCGGGGAGCTGTTTTTT.

The V gene is TRBV11-3, the J gene TRBJ2-5; TRBD1 or TRBD2 may be the D gene (5 bases each). Deletions cut 5 bases from V and 5 bases from J, with 21 bases between. Germline loops: CDR1 SGHNT, CDR2 YENEEA. This CDR3 region has 16 residues. CDR3 nucleotide sequence: TGTGCCAGCAGCCCTGGGGTCAGGGCGGGTAGGGAGACCCAGTACTTC. Protein sequence: CASSPGVRAGRETQYF. Looking up the rest from reference TRBV11-3 and TRBJ2-5 gives the full variable domain: EAGVVQSPRYKIIEKKQPVAFWCNPISGHNTLYWYLQNLGQGPELLIRYENEEAVDDSQLPKDRFSAERLKGVDSTLKIQPAELGDSAVYLCASSPGVRAGRETQYFGPGTRLLVL.

A few counts support this clone. The chain has TRBV7-6 and TRBJ1-4; 11 bases are a match to TRBD1. Trimming at V came to 5 bases and at J to 7 bases, leaving 6 bases not matched to a gene. The germline V gene encodes CDR1 SGHVS and CDR2 FNYEAQ. The CDR3 has 15 amino acids. The CDR3 coding sequence is TGTGCCAGCAGCAACGGACAGGGGGCTAGTGAAAAACTGTTTTTT. This gives the protein CASSNGQGASEKLFF.

Ten or more counts support this clone. The chain is built from TRBV3-1 (or the pseudogene TRBV3-2) and TRBJ1-1, with no clear D. CDR1 and CDR2 from the germline V gene are LGHDT and YNNKEL (reference sequence). V lost 0 bases and J 0 bases, leaving 11 bases between the germline ends. This CDR3 contains 16 residues. CDR3 in amino acids: CASSQDPGELNTEAFF. CDR3 sequence (DNA): TGTGCCAGCAGCCAAGATCCTGGTGAATTGAACACTGAAGCTTTCTTT.

The chain links TRBV15 to TRBJ2-2; no clear D gene. The CDR3 is 16 residues long. V shed 0 bases and J shed 6 bases, with 14 bases lying between them. CDR1 and CDR2 (germline): LNHNV, YYDKDF (reference sequence). The CDR3 protein is CATSRDAAFNAGELFF. The CDR3 DNA follows: TGTGCCACCAGCAGAGATGCAGCGTTCAATGCCGGGGAGCTGTTTTTT.

The V gene is TRBV11-3, the J gene TRBJ2-1; 7 bases line up with TRBD1. The CDR3 has 14 residues. With 5 bases clipped from V and 5 bases from J, the junction kept 6 bases outside the gene matches. Germline V gene lookup returns CDR1 SGHNT and CDR2 YENEEA. CDR3 nucleotides: TGTGCCAGCAGCGAAGACAGGGAGCACAATGAGCAGTTCTTC. Amino acid sequence: CASSEDREHNEQFF.

The chain is built from TRBV18 and TRBJ1-2, with 7 bases that match TRBD1. Germline V gene lookup returns CDR1 KGHSH and CDR2 LQKENI. CDR3 length: 13 amino acids. With 6 bases clipped from V and 4 bases from J, the junction kept 5 bases outside the gene matches. The CDR3, as DNA: TGTGCCAGCTCGCGGGACAGCCTCTATGGCTACACCTTC. Translation gives CASSRDSLYGYTF.

The chain is built from TRBV27 and TRBJ1-4; D is unresolved. The germline gives CDR1 MNHEY, CDR2 SMNVEV (reference sequence). Trimming took 5 bases from V and 5 from J, leaving 15 bases between them. This CDR3 has 15 amino acids. Here the CDR3 reads CASSPLWTQNEKLFF. The CDR3 nucleotides read TGTGCCAGCAGTCCCCTGTGGACGCAAAATGAAAAACTGTTTTTT.

The V gene is TRBV7-6, the J gene TRBJ2-3, with D perhaps matching TRBD2 (5 bases). CDR3 length: 20 residues. V was cut by 1 base and J by 6 bases, with 29 bases left in between. Germline assignment: CDR1 SGHVS and CDR2 FNYEAQ. The CDR3 DNA reads TGTGCCAGCAGCTTAGGTGACTACCAAAGTTGGGTAGGGCCAGGTGATACGCAGTATTTT. This translates into CASSLGDYQSWVGPGDTQYF.

The CDR3 DNA reads as TGTGCCAGCAGCTTACGTTCCGAGAGCACAGATACGCAGTATTTT. Amino acid sequence: CASSLRSESTDTQYF. The chain combines TRBV7-7 with TRBJ2-3; D unclear. The V end was cut by 2 bases, the J end by 0 bases, with 9 bases between. Germline assignment: CDR1 SSHAT and CDR2 FNYEAQ (reference sequence). The CDR3 sequence is 15 residues long.

The chain uses TRBV6-5 and TRBJ2-7; D is ambiguous. Deletions cut 5 bases from V and 2 bases from J, with 4 bases between. Germline values: CDR1 MNHEY, CDR2 SVGAGI. The CDR3 spans 11 residues. CDR3 sequence: CASSHTYEQYF. The CDR3, as DNA: TGTGCCAGCAGTCACACCTACGAGCAGTACTTC.

CDR3 sequence (DNA): TGCGCCAGCAGCTTGGAACTATCCCACACAGATACGCAGTATTTT. Protein product: CASSLELSHTDTQYF. The chain has TRBV5-1 and TRBJ2-3; D remains ambiguous. The CDR3 has 15 residues. Per germline, CDR1 SGHRS and CDR2 YFSETQ. The V and J ends lost 0 bases and 2 bases respectively, with 10 bases between them.

The rearrangement uses TRBV6-5 and TRBJ2-7, with D possibly being TRBD1 or TRBD2 (5 bases each). The germline V gene has CDR1 MNHEY and CDR2 SVGAGI. The length of the CDR3 is 14 residues. V lost 6 bases and J lost 5, with 17 bases in between. The CDR3 loop reads CASRKEPGRDEQYF. The CDR3 DNA sequence: TGTGCCAGCAGGAAAGAGCCGGGGCGGGACGAGCAGTACTTC.

The genes are TRBV7-9 and TRBJ1-2; no clear D gene. The germline CDR1 and CDR2 sequences are SEHNR and FQNEAQ (reference sequence). V was trimmed by 0 bases and J by 4 bases, leaving 6 bases between them. The CDR3 totals 13 residues. In DNA, the CDR3 is TGTGCCAGCAGCTTAGCGCGGTCCTATGGCTACACCTTC. It specifies CASSLARSYGYTF.

This rearrangement joins TRBV27 to TRBJ1-2, with a tentative D call TRBD1 (5 bases). This CDR3 has 17 residues. CDR1 is MNHEY and CDR2 is SMNVEV in the germline V gene (reference sequence). Trimming removed 1 base from V and 3 bases from J, with 18 bases in between. CDR3: CASSLWGPDPKDYGYTF. The CDR3 nucleotides read TGTGCCAGCAGTTTATGGGGCCCGGACCCCAAGGACTATGGCTACACCTTC.